This record looks at one T cell receptor (beta chain) sequence and its context. The sample is drawn from a study of cytomegalovirus exposure and HLA in healthy donors. Primers included in the PCR were 60 Vbeta and 13 Jbeta primers. This table comes from immunoSEQ multiplex PCR, and its TCRdb copy is limited to in-frame clones, with some not included. The data show under 200,000 clones, roughly three quarters seen once. This CDR3 comprises 13 residues. CDR1 and CDR2 (germline): MDHEN, SYDVKM. V shed 6 bases and J shed 4 bases, with 10 bases lying between them. The sequenced sample was PBMCs. This chain connects TRBV28 to TRBJ1-5, with a possible D match to TRBD1 (5 bases). The TCR originated in a man aged 60 to 69 in good health and CMV-seronegative. The CDR3, as DNA: TGTGCCAGCAGGGGGCACTGGAATCAGCCCCAGCATTTT. Amino acids: CASRGHWNQPQHF. Full variable domain (remainder filled in from reference TRBV28 and TRBJ1-5): DVKVTQSSRYLVKRTGEKVFLECVQDMDHENMFWYRQDPGLGLRLIYFSYDVKMKEKGDIPEGYSVSREKKERFSLILESASTNQTSMYLCASRGHWNQPQHFGDGTRLSIL.